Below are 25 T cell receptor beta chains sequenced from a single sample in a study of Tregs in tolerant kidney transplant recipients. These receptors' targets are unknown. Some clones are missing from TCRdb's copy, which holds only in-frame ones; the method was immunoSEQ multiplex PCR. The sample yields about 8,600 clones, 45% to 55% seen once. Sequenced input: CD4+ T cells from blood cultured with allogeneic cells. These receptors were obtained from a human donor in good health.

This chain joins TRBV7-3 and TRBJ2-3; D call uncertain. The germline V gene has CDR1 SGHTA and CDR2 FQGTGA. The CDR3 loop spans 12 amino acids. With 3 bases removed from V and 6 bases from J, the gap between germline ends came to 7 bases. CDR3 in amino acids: CASSLVGDTQYF. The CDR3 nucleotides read TGTGCCAGCAGCTTGGTAGGGGATACGCAGTATTTT.

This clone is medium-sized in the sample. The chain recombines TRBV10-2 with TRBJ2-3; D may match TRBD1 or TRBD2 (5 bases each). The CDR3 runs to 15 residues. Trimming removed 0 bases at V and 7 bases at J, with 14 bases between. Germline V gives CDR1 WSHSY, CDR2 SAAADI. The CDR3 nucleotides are TGCGCCAGCAGTGAGTCGCTTGGGGGAGTCAATACGCAGTATTTT. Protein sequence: CASSESLGGVNTQYF.

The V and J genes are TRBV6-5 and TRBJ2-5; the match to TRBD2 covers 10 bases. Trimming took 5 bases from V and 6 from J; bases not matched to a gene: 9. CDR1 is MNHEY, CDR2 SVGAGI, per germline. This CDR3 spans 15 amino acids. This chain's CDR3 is CASSASSGSVKTQYF. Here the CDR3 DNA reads TGTGCCAGCAGTGCTTCTAGCGGGAGTGTGAAGACCCAGTACTTC.

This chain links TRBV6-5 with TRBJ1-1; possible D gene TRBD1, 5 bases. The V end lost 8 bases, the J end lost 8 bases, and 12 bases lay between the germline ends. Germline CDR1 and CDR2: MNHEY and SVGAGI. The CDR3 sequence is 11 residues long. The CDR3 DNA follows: TGTGCCAGCTTTAGGGGAACAGAAGCTTTCTTT. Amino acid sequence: CASFRGTEAFF.

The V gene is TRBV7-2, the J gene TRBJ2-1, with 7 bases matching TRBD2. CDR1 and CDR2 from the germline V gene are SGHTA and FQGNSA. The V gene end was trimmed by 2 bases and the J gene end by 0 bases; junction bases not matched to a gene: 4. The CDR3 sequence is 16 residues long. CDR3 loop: CASSLRRESSYNEQFF. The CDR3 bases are TGTGCCAGCAGCTTAAGGCGGGAGAGCTCCTACAATGAGCAGTTCTTC.

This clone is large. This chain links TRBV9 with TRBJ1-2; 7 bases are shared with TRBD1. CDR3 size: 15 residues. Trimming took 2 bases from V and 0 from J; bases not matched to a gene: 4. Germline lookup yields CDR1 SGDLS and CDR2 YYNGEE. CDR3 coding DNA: TGTGCCAGCAGCGTTGGACAGGACCCTAACTATGGCTACACCTTC. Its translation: CASSVGQDPNYGYTF.

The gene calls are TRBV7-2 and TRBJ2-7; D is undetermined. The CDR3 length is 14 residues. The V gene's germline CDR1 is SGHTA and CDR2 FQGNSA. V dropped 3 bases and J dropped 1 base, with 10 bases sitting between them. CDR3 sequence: CASSFRWESYEQYF. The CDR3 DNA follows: TGTGCCAGCAGCTTCCGGTGGGAATCCTACGAGCAGTACTTC. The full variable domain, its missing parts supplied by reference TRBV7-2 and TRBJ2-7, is GAGVSQSPSNKVTEKGKDVELRCDPISGHTALYWYRQSLGQGLEFLIYFQGNSAPDKSGLPSDRFSAERTGGSVSTLTIQRTQQEDSAVYLCASSFRWESYEQYFGPGTRLTVT.

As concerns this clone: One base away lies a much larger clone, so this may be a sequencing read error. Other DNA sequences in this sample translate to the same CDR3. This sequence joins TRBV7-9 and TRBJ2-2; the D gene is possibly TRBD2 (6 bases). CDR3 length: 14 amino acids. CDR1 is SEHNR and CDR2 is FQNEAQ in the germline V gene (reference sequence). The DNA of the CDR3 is TGTGCCAGCAGCCCCACTAGCATCCTCGGGGAGTTGTTTTTT. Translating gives CASSPTSILGELFF.

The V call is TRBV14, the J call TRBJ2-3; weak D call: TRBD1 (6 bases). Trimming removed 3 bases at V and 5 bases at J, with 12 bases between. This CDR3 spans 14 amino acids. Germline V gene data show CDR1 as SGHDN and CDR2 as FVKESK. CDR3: CASSQGARGDTQYF. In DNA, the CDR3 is TGTGCCAGCAGCCAGGGGGCCCGGGGAGATACGCAGTATTTT.

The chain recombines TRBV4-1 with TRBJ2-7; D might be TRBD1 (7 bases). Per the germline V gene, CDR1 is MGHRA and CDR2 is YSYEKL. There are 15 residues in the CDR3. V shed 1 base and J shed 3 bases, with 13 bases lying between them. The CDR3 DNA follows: TGCGCCAGCAGCCAAGCGGAGGGGGCAGACTACGAGCAGTACTTC. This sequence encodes CASSQAEGADYEQYF.

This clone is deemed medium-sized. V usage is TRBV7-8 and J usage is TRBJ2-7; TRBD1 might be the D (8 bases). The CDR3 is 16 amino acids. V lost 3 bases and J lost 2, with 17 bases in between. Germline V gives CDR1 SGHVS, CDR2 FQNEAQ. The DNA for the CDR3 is TGTGCCAGCAGCTTGGGAGGGACAGGTTATCCCTACGAGCAGTACTTC. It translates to CASSLGGTGYPYEQYF.

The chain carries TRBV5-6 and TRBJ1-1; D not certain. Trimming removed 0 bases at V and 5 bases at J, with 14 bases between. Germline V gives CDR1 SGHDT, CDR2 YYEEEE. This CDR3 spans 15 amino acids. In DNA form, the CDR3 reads TGTGCCAGCAGCTTGGGAGGGTATAGATTGACTGAAGCTTTCTTT. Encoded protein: CASSLGGYRLTEAFF.

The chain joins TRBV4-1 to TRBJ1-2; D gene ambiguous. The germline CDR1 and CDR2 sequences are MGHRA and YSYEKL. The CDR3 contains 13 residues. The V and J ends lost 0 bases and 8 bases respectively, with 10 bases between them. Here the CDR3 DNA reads TGCGCCAGCAGCCAAGATAGTAACAAAGGCTACACCTTC. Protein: CASSQDSNKGYTF.

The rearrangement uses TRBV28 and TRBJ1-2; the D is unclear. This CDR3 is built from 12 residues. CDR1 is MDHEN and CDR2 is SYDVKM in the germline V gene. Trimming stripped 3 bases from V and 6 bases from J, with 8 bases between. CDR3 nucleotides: TGTGCCAGCAGTTTCCCGCTGCATGGCTACACCTTC. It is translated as CASSFPLHGYTF.

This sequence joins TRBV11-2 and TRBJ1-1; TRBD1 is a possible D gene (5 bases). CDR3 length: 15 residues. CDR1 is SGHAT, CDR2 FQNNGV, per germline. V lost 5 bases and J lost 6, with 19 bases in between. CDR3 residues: CASSPIAGRKSEAFF. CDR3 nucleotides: TGTGCCAGCAGCCCTATTGCAGGGAGGAAGTCTGAAGCTTTCTTT.

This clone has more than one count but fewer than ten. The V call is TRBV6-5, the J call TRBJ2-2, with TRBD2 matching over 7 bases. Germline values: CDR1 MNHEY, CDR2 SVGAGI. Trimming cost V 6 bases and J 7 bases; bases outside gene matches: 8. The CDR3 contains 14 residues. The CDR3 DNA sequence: TGTGCCAGCAGCATCTTTCTAGCGGACGGGGAGCTGTTTTTT. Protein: CASSIFLADGELFF.

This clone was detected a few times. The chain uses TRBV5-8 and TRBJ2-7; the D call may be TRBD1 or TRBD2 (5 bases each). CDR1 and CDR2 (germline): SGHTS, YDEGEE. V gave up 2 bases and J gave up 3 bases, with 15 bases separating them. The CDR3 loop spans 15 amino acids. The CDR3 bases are TGTGCCAGCAGCTTCGACCGGGACCCAGTCTACGAGCAGTACTTC. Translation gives CASSFDRDPVYEQYF.

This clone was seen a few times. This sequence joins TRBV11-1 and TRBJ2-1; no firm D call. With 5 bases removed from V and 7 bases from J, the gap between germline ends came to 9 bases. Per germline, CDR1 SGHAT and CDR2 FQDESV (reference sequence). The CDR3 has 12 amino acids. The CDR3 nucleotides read TGTGCCAGCAGCCAACGACTGAATGAGCAGTTCTTC. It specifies CASSQRLNEQFF.

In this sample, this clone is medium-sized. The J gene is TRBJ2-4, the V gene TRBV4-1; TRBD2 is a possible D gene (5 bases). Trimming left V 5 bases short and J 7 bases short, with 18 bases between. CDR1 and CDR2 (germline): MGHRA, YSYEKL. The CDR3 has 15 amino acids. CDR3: CASSARSSRGNIQYF. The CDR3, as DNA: TGCGCCAGCAGCGCCCGTAGCTCGCGAGGGAACATTCAGTACTTC.

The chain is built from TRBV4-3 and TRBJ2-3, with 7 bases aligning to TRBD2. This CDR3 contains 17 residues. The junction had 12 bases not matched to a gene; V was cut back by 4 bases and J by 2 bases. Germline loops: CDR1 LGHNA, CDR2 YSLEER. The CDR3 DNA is TGCGCCAGCAGCCCGCAGACCCGGGCGGGAGCCACAGATACGCAGTATTTT. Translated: CASSPQTRAGATDTQYF.

The CDR3 DNA reads TGTGCCAGCAGCGACTCAAGGAGGGGTCAGCCCCAGCATTTT. Protein: CASSDSRRGQPQHF. The rearrangement uses TRBV7-9 and TRBJ1-5; TRBD1 might be the D (5 bases). V was clipped by 5 bases and J by 6 bases, with 14 bases between them. This CDR3 spans 14 amino acids. Germline CDR1 SEHNR, CDR2 FQNEAQ (reference sequence).

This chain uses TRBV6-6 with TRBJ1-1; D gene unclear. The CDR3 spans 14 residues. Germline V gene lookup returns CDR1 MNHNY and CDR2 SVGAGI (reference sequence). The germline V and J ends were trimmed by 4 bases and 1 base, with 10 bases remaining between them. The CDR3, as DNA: TGTGCCAGCAGTTCTCCGGGAGCGAACACTGAAGCTTTCTTT. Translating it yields CASSSPGANTEAFF.

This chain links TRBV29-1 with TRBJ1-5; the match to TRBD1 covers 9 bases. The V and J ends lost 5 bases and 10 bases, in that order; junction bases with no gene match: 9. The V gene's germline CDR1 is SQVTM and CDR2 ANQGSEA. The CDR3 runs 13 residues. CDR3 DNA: TGCAGCGTTAGGGACAGGGCCATAGGTCCCCAGCATTTT. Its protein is CSVRDRAIGPQHF.

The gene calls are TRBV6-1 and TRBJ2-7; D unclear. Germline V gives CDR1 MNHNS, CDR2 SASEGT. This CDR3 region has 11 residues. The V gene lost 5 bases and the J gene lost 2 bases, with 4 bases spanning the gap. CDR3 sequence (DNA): TGTGCCAGCAGTAGAACCTACGAGCAGTACTTC. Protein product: CASSRTYEQYF.

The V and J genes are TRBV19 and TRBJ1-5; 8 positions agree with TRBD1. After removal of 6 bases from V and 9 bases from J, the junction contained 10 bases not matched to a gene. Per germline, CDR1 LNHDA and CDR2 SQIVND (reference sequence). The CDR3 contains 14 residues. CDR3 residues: CASRLDRGLGPQHF. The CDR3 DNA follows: TGTGCCAGTAGGCTTGACAGGGGCCTTGGGCCCCAGCATTTT.